A single sample is the source of the 3 T cell receptor beta chains below, sequenced in a study of vaccination and CD4 T cells after COVID-19. For these receptors, no antigen is known. Documented treatment: roughly nine-day PBMC culture with coronavirus spike peptide pools or control peptides (ViraFEST assay). At the Johns Hopkins FTIC core, DNA taken from cultured CD4+ T cells was sequenced by way of the Oncomine TCR Beta short-read assay. MiXCR, applied by TCRdb to the PCR reads, yields one record per CDR3 protein. The table records about 10,000 distinct CDR3 sequences, about 60% of them present only once. The sequenced material came from CD4+ T cells from blood, cultured in vitro. These receptors were collected from a human donor who had recovered from COVID-19.

The V gene is TRBV6-1, the J gene TRBJ2-5; 8 bases agree with TRBD1. V lost 6 bases and J lost 2; bases outside the gene matches: 8. This CDR3 comprises 15 residues. CDR1 is MNHNS and CDR2 is SASEGT in the germline V gene. The CDR3 protein is CASRRQGQAQETQYF. In DNA, the CDR3 is TGTGCCAGCAGACGACAGGGGCAAGCACAAGAGACCCAGTACTTC.

V gene TRBV5-6 combines with J gene TRBJ2-2; a possible D gene is TRBD1 (5 bases). Germline V gene data show CDR1 as SGHDT and CDR2 as YYEEEE. V was shortened by 4 bases and J by 1 base, with 14 bases between the two germline ends. The CDR3 is made up of 16 amino acids. The CDR3 coding sequence is TGTGCCAGCAGCCGAATGACAGCCCTGAACACCGGGGAGCTGTTTTTT. It translates to CASSRMTALNTGELFF.

The chain has TRBV20-1 and TRBJ2-7, with 9 nucleotides matching TRBD1. Germline V CDR1 and CDR2: DFQATT, SNEGSKA (reference sequence). J lost 1 base, V lost 0 bases, and 1 base had no gene match. CDR3 size: 14 residues. The CDR3 DNA sequence: TGCAGTGCTAGAGAAGGACAGGGGTCCTACGAGCAGTACTTC. It yields the protein CSAREGQGSYEQYF.